This T cell receptor (beta chain) originates from a study of blood T cell repertoires in COVID-19. Study information: T cells, B-cell-depleted T cells, or PBMCs provided the cDNA or gDNA that served as material.

Sequencing used immunoSEQ multiplex PCR; TCRdb keeps in-frame clones, though not all of them. The table lists about 260,000 clones, around nine tenths of them singletons. The CDR3 runs 15 residues. CDR1 and CDR2 (germline): GTSNPN, SVGIG (reference sequence). V lost 0 bases, J lost 7 bases, and 9 bases stayed unmatched. The chain links TRBV30 to TRBJ1-5; 7 bases are a match to TRBD1. Sequences were obtained from peripheral blood. This clonotype was obtained from a man aged 40-55 years who had recovered from COVID-19. The CDR3 region is CAWSVRQGVNQPQHF. CDR3 nucleotides: TGTGCCTGGAGTGTTCGGCAGGGGGTTAACCAGCCCCAGCATTTT.